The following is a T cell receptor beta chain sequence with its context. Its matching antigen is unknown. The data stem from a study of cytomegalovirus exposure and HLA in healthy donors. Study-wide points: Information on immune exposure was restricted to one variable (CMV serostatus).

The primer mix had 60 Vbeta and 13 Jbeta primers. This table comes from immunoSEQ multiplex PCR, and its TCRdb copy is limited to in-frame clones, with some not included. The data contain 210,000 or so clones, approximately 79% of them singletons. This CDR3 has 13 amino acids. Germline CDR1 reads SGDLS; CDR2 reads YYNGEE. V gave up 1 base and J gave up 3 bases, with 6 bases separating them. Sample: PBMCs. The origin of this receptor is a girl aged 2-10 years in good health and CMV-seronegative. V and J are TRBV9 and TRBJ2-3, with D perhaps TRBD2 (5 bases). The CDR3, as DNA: TGTGCCAGCAGCGTAACTAGGACAGATACGCAGTATTTT. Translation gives CASSVTRTDTQYF.